These 2 T cell receptor beta chains came from one sample sequenced in a study of blood T cell repertoires in COVID-19 (dated by TCRdb to 2019 to 2021). The library was generated by the immunoSEQ multiplex PCR assay. In its TCRdb copy, this immuneACCESS table keeps in-frame sequences only and misses some clones. Where compared with another copy, unresolved V genes explain less than half of these, and the others have no known cause. The sample yields about 70,000 clones; about nine tenths were counted once. The ten largest clones take up roughly 1.4% of the sample. The sequenced sample was peripheral blood. The receptor source for this set is a man in his 60s with acute or convalescent COVID-19.

The J gene is TRBJ2-3, the V gene TRBV4-1, with TRBD2 identical over 10 bases. J lost 5 bases, V lost 2 bases, and 16 bases had no gene match. The CDR3 totals 19 residues. Germline CDR1 is MGHRA and CDR2 is YSYEKL. The CDR3 region has the DNA TGCGCCAGCAGCCAATTCCTTAGCGGGGGGCCGACGGCACGAGATACGCAGTATTTT. Protein sequence: CASSQFLSGGPTARDTQYF.

The chain has TRBV2 and TRBJ2-5, with D possibly TRBD1 on 5 matching bases. The CDR3 contains 14 residues. Trimming removed 8 bases at V and 0 bases at J, with 13 bases between. Germline values: CDR1 SNHLY, CDR2 FYNNEI. The CDR3 reads CASSSGSYQETQYF. As DNA, the CDR3 is TGTGCCAGCTCCTCAGGGTCGTACCAAGAGACCCAGTACTTC.